The table lists the clone carrying this T cell receptor beta chain with many counts. Its antigen remains unknown. Genomic DNA yielded TCR beta CDR3, amplified by two-round multiplex PCR. Primers (each specific to one TRBV or TRBJ gene) were used in first-round PCR. Using its own MiXCR run on the multiplex PCR reads, TCRdb lists one record per CDR3 protein. The sample contains tens of thousands of distinct CDR3 sequences, approximately 25% of which appear only once. The record originates from a study of prognosis after radiotherapy for stage I lung cancer. At the level of the study: Patients were enrolled between 2018 and January 2019 (all with stage I non-small cell lung cancer). Study-level results: Determination of whether the expanded TCR clones were tumor-specific was not performed.

The germline V gene encodes CDR1 SGHRS and CDR2 YFSETQ. The CDR3 is made up of 13 amino acids. V lost 7 bases and J 5 bases, leaving 13 bases between the germline ends. The sequences come from PBMCs, collected before or after stereotactic body radiation therapy (not recorded which). The clonotype was recovered from a donor aged 50 or older with non-small cell lung cancer. J is TRBJ2-1 and V is TRBV5-1; D tentatively fits TRBD1 or TRBD2 (5 bases each). The CDR3 loop reads CASGAGPNNEQFF. The CDR3 DNA follows: TGCGCCAGCGGGGCGGGTCCCAACAATGAGCAGTTCTTC.